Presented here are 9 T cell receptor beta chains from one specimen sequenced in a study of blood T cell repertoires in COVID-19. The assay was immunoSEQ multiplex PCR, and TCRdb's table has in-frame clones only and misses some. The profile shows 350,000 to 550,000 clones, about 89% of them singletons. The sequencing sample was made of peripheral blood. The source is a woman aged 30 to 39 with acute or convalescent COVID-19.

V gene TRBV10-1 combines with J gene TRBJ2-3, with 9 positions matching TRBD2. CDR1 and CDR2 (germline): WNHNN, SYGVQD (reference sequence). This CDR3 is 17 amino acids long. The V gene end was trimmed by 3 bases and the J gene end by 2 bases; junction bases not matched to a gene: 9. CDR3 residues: CASSDLRSGGPTDTQYF. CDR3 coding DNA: TGCGCCAGCAGTGACCTTAGGAGCGGGGGGCCCACAGATACGCAGTATTTT.

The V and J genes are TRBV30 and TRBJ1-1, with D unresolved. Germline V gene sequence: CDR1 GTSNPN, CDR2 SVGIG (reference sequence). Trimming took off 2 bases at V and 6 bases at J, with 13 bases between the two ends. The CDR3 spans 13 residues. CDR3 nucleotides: TGTGCCTGGAGTTGGGCAGGTGTGGCTGAAGCTTTCTTT. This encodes CAWSWAGVAEAFF.

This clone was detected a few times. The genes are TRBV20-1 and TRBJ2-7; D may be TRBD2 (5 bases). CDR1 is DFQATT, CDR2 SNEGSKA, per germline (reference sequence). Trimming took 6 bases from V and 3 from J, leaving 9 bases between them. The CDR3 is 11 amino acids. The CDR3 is CSATISYEQYF. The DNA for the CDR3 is TGCAGTGCGACTATAAGCTACGAGCAGTACTTC.

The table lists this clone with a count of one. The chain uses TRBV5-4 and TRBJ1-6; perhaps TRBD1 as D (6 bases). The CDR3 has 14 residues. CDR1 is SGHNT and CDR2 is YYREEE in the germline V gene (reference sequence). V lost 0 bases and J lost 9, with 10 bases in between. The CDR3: CASSLGGGPSPLHF. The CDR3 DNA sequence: TGTGCCAGCAGCTTGGGGGGGGGCCCTTCACCCCTCCACTTT.

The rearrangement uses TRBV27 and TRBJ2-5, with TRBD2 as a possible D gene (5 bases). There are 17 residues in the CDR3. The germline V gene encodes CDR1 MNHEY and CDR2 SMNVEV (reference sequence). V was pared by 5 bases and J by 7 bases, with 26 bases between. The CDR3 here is CASSDYEEFNGVGTQYF. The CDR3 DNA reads TGTGCCAGCAGTGACTATGAAGAGTTCAACGGGGTGGGGACCCAGTACTTC.

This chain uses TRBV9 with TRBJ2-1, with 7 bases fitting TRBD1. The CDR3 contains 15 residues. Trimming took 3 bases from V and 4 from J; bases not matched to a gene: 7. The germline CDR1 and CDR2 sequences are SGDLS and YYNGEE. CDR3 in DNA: TGTGCCAGCAGCGGCAGAAAGGGGGCTTACAATGAGCAGTTCTTC. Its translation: CASSGRKGAYNEQFF.

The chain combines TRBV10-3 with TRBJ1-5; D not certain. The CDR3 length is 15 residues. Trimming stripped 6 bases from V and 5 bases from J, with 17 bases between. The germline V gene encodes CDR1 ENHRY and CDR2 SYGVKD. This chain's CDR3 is CAISRTNSTDQPQHF. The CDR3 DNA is TGTGCCATCAGCCGGACTAATTCCACAGATCAGCCCCAGCATTTT.

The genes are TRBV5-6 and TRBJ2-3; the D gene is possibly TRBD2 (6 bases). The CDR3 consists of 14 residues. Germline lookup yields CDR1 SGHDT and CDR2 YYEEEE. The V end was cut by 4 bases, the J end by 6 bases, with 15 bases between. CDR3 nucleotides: TGTGCCAGCAGCGAACCGACTAGAAGCGATACGCAGTATTTT. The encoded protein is CASSEPTRSDTQYF. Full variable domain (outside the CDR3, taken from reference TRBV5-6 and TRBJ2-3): DAGVTQSPTHLIKTRGQQVTLRCSPKSGHDTVSWYQQALGQGPQFIFQYYEEEERQRGNFPDRFSGHQFPNYSSELNVNALLLGDSALYLCASSEPTRSDTQYFGPGTRLTVL.

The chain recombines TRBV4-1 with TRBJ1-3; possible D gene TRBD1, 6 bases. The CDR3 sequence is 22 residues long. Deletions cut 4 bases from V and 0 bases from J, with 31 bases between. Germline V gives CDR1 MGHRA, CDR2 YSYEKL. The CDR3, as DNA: TGCGCCAGCAGCCGGCGACTCACGGGACAACTACAAAATTGGAGCTCTGGAAACACCATATATTTT. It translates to CASSRRLTGQLQNWSSGNTIYF.